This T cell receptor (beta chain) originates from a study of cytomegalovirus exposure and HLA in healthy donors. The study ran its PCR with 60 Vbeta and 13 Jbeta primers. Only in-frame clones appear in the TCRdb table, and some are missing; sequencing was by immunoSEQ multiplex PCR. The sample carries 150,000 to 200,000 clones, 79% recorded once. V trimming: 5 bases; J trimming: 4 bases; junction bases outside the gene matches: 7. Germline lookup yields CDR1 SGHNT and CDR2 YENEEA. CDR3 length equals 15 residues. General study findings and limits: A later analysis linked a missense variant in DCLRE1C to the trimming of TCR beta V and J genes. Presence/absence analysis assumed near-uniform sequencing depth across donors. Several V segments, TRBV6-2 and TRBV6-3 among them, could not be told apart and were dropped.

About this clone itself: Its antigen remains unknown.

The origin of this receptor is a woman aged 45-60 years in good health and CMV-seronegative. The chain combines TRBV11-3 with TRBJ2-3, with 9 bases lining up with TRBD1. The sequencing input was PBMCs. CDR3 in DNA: TGTGCCAGCAGCCCCAGGACAGGGGTAGCAGATACGCAGTATTTT. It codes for CASSPRTGVADTQYF.